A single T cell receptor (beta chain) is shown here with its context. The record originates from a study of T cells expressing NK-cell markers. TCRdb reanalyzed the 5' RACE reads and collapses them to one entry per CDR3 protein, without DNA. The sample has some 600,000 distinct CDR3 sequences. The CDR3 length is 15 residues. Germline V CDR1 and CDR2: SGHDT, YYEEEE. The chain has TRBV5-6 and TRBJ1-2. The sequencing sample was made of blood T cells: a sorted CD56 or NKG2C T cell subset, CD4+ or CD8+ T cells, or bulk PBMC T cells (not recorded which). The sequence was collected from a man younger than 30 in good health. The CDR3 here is CASSLGTAVMRGYTF.